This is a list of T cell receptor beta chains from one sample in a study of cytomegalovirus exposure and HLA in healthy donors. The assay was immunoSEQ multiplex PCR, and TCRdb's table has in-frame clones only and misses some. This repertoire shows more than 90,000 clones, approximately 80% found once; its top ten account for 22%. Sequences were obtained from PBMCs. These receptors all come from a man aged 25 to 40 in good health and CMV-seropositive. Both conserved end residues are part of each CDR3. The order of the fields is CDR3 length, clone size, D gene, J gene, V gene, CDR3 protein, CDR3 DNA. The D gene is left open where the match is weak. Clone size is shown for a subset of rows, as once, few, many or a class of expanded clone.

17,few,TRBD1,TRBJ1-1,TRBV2,CASSEYRGWGQGQEAFF,TGTGCCAGCAGTGAATATCGGGGGTGGGGACAGGGGCAAGAAGCTTTCTTT
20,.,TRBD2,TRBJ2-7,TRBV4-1,CASSQRLGLAGGQSSYEQYF,TGCGCCAGCAGCCAACGCTTAGGACTAGCGGGGGGCCAAAGCTCCTACGAGCAGTACTTC
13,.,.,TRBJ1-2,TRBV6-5,CASSPREDYGYTF,TGTGCCAGCAGTCCCCGAGAGGACTATGGCTACACCTTC
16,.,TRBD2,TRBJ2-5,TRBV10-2,CASSELGSGGQETQYF,TGCGCCAGCAGTGAGCTGGGTAGCGGGGGCCAAGAGACCCAGTACTTC
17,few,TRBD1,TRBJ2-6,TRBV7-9,CASSPGQVSSGANVLTF,TGTGCCAGCAGCCCGGGACAGGTTAGCTCTGGGGCCAACGTCCTGACTTTC
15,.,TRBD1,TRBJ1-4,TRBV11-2,CASSPLGGQYEKLFF,TGTGCCAGCAGCCCCTTAGGGGGACAGTATGAAAAACTGTTTTTT
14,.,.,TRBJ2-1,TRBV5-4,CASSGGLDYNEQFF,TGTGCCAGCAGCGGGGGACTTGACTACAATGAGCAGTTCTTC
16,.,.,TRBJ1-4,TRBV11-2,CASSLDFPDSGEKLFF,TGTGCCAGCAGCTTAGATTTCCCGGACAGCGGTGAAAAACTGTTTTTT
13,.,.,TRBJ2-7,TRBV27,CASSWDMGYEQYF,TGTGCCAGCAGTTGGGACATGGGCTACGAGCAGTACTTC
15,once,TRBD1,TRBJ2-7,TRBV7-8,CASSFQGASSYEQYF,TGTGCCAGCAGCTTCCAGGGGGCGAGCTCCTACGAGCAGTACTTC
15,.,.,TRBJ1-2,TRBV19,CASSILPGARYGYTF,TGTGCCAGTAGTATTCTCCCAGGGGCACGCTATGGCTACACCTTC
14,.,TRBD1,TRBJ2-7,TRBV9,CASSVGQGAYEQYF,TGTGCCAGCAGCGTAGGACAGGGGGCCTACGAGCAGTACTTC
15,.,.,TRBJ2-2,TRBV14,CASSHHRPNTGELFF,TGTGCCAGCAGCCATCACAGGCCGAACACCGGGGAGCTGTTTTTT
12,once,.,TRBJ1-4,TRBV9,CASSGGLEKLFF,TGTGCCAGCAGTGGGGGACTAGAAAAACTGTTTTTT
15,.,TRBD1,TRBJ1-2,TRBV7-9,CASSPRDSYLYGYTF,TGTGCCAGCAGCCCGCGGGACAGCTATCTCTATGGCTACACCTTC
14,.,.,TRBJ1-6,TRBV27,CASSLGGSNSPLHF,TGTGCCAGCAGTTTGGGGGGTAGCAATTCACCCCTCCACTTT
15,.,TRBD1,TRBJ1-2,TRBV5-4,CASSWKTGPDFGYTF,TGTGCCAGCAGCTGGAAGACAGGGCCCGATTTTGGCTACACCTTC
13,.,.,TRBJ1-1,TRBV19,CASSPGGNTEAFF,TGTGCCAGTAGTCCGGGGGGGAACACTGAAGCTTTCTTT
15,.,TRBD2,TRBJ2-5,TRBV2,CASSSGTSGGETQYF,TGTGCCAGCAGTTCCGGGACTAGCGGCGGAGAGACCCAGTACTTC
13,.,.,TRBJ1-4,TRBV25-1,CASSPQGVEKLFF,TGTGCCAGCAGTCCACAAGGGGTTGAAAAACTGTTTTTT
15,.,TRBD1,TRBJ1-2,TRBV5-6,CASSSDNRGFYGYTF,TGTGCCAGCAGCTCGGATAACAGGGGATTCTATGGCTACACCTTC
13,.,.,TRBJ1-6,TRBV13,CASSRREDSPLHF,TGTGCCAGTAGCCGCAGGGAGGATTCACCCCTCCACTTT
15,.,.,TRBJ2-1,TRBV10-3,CAISGGLPTYNEQFF,TGTGCCATCTCCGGGGGGCTACCTACCTACAATGAGCAGTTCTTC
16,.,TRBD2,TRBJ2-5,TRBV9,CASSVGLAGGGETQYF,TGTGCCAGCAGCGTTGGACTAGCGGGAGGAGGAGAGACCCAGTACTTC
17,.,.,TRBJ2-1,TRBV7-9,CASSLVGGPSKNNEQFF,TGTGCCAGCAGCTTAGTTGGAGGGCCCTCCAAGAACAATGAGCAGTTCTTC
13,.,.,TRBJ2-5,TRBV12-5,CASGPLEQETQYF,TGTGCTAGTGGGCCCCTAGAACAAGAGACCCAGTACTTC
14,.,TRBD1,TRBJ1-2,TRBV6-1,CASSDGQGARGYTF,TGTGCCAGCAGTGATGGACAGGGGGCGCGGGGCTACACCTTC
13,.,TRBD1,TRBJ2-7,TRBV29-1,CSVEDGQGLRRYF,TGCAGCGTTGAAGATGGACAGGGACTTAGGAGGTACTTC
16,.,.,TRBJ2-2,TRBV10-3,CAIKDSRGHGPGELFF,TGTGCCATCAAGGACAGTAGAGGCCACGGCCCCGGGGAGCTGTTTTTT
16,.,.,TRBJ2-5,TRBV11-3,CASSTPLDFFKETQYF,TGTGCCAGCAGCACCCCTCTGGACTTCTTCAAGGAGACCCAGTACTTC
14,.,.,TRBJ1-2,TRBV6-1,CASTPEGRNYGYTF,TGTGCCAGCACCCCAGAGGGGAGGAACTATGGCTACACCTTC
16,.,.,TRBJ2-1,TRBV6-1,CASSEFPPWQPNEQFF,TGTGCCAGCAGTGAATTCCCCCCCTGGCAACCCAATGAGCAGTTCTTC
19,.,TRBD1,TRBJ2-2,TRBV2,CASSEDWTGGPLGTGELFF,TGTGCCAGCAGTGAAGATTGGACAGGGGGGCCCTTGGGGACCGGGGAGCTGTTTTTT
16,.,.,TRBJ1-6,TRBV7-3,CASSRTGGVYNSPLHF,TGTGCCAGCAGCCGAACTGGAGGGGTCTATAATTCACCCCTCCACTTT
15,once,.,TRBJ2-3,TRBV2,CASSEMGQSTDTQYF,TGTGCCAGCAGTGAGATGGGGCAGAGCACAGATACGCAGTATTTT
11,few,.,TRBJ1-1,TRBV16,CASSTDAEAFF,TGTGCCAGCAGCACAGACGCTGAAGCTTTCTTT
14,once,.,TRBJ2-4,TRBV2,CASSVASVDNIQYF,TGTGCCAGCAGTGTAGCTAGCGTAGACAACATTCAGTACTTC
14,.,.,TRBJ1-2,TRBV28,CASRDRLANYGYTF,TGTGCCAGCCGGGATCGCTTAGCTAACTATGGCTACACCTTC
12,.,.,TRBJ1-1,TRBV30,CARTQGNTEAFF,TGTGCCCGAACACAGGGGAACACTGAAGCTTTCTTT
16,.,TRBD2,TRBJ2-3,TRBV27,CASSLSRRGLTDTQYF,TGTGCCAGCAGTTTATCCCGGCGGGGGTTGACAGATACGCAGTATTTT
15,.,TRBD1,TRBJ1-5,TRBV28,CASSPLGQLNQPQHF,TGTGCCAGCAGCCCCCTGGGACAGTTAAATCAGCCCCAGCATTTT
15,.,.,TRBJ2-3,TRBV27,CASSPGVSRSDTQYF,TGTGCCAGCAGTCCGGGGGTCAGTCGGTCAGATACGCAGTATTTT
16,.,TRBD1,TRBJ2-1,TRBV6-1,CASSENDRGRSKEQFF,TGTGCCAGCAGTGAAAATGACAGGGGGAGGTCTAAGGAGCAGTTCTTC
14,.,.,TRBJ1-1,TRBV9,CASSVTFMNTEAFF,TGTGCCAGCAGCGTAACTTTCATGAACACTGAAGCTTTCTTT
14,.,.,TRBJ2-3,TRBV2,CASSMPGDGDTQYF,TGTGCCAGCAGCATGCCAGGTGATGGGGATACGCAGTATTTT
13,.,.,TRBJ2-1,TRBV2,CASSDSGDNEQFF,TGTGCCAGCAGTGACTCAGGGGACAATGAGCAGTTCTTC
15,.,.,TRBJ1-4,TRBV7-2,CASSPPGHNREKLFF,TGTGCCAGCAGCCCACCGGGACACAACCGTGAAAAACTGTTTTTT
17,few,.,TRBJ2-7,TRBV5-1,CASSLALLQEFRDEQYF,TGCGCCAGCAGCTTGGCCCTCTTACAGGAATTTAGAGACGAGCAGTACTTC
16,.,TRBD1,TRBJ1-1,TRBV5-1,CASSPDRTGRNTEAFF,TGCGCCAGCAGCCCGGATAGGACAGGACGAAACACTGAAGCTTTCTTT